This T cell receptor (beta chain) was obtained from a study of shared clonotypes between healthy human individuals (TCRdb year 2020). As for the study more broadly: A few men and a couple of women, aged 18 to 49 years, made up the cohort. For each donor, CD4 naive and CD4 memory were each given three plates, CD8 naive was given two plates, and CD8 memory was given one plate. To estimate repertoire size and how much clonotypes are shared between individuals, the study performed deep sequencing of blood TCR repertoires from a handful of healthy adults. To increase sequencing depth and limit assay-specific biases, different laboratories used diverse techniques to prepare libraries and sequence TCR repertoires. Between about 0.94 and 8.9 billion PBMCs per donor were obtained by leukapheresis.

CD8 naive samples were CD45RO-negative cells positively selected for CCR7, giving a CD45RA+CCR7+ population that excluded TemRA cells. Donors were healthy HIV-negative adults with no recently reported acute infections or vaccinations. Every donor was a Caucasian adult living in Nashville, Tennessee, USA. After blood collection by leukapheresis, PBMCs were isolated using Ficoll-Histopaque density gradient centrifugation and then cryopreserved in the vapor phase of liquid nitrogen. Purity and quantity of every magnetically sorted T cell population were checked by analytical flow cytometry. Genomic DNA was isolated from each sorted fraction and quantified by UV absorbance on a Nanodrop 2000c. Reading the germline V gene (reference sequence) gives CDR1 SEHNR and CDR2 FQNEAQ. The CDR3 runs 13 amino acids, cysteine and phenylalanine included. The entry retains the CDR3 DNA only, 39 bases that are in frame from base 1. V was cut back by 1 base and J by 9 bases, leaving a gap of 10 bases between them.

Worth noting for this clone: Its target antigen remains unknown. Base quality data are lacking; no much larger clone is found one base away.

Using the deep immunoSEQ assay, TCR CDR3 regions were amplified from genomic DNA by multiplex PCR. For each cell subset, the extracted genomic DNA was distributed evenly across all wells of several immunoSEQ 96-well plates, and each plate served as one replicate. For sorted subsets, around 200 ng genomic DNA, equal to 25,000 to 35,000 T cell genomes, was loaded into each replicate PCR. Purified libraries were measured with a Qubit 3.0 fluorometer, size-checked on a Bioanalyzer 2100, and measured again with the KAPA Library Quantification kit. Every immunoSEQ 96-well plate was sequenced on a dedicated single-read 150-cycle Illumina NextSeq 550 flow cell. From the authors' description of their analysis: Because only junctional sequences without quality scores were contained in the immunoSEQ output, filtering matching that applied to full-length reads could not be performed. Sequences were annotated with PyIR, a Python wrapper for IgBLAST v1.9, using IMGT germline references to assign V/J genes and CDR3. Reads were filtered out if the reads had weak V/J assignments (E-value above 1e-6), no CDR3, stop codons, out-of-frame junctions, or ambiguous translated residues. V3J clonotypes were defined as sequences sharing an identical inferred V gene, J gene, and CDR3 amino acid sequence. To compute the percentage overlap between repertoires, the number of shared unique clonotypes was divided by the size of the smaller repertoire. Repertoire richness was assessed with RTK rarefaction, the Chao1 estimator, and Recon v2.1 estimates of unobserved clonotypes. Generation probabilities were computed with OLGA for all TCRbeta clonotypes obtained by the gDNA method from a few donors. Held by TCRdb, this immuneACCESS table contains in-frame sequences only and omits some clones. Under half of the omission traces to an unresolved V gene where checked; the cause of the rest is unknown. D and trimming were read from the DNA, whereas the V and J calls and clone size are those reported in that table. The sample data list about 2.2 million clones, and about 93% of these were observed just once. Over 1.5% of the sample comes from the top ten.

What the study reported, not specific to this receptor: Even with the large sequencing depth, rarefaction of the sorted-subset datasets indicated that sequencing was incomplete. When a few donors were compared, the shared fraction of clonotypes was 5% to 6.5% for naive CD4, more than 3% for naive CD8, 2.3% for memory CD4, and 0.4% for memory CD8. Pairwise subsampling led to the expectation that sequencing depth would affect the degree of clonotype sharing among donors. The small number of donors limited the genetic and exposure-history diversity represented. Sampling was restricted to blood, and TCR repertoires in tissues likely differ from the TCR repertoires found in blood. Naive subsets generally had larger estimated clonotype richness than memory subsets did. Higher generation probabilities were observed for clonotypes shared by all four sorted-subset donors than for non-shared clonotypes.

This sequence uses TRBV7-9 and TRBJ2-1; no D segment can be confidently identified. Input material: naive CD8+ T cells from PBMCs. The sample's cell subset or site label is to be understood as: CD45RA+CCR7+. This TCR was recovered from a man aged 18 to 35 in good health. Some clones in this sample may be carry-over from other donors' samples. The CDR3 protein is CASSLVHYGEQFF. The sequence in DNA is TGTGCCAGCAGCTTAGTGCATTACGGTGAGCAGTTCTTC.